What follows are 30 T cell receptor beta chains derived from one specimen sequenced in a study of T cell responses to AZD1222 COVID-19 vaccine. The data were produced by immunoSEQ multiplex PCR, yet TCRdb's version contains in-frame clones alone and is incomplete. The sample holds 110,000 to 150,000 clones, about 92% seen once. Sequencing was performed on peripheral blood, taken after recovery from COVID-19. These receptors were taken from an adult who had recovered from COVID-19.

Only one count was recorded for this clone. The V and J genes are TRBV5-8 and TRBJ2-7; 11 positions agree with TRBD1. The J segment lost 6 bases and the V segment lost 10 bases, leaving 12 bases of the junction unmatched. Per the germline V gene, CDR1 is SGHTS and CDR2 is YDEGEE. The CDR3 runs to 14 residues. CDR3: CAGTLRGQGVEQYF. CDR3 nucleotide sequence: TGTGCCGGCACCCTCAGGGGACAGGGGGTCGAGCAGTACTTC.

The genes are TRBV11-2 and TRBJ1-2; TRBD1 aligns across 7 bases. The CDR3 loop spans 15 amino acids. Germline loops: CDR1 SGHAT, CDR2 FQNNGV. The ends lost 3 bases at V and 1 base at J; junction bases unmatched: 5. This CDR3 is CASSFGQAINYGYTF. The CDR3, as DNA: TGTGCCAGCAGCTTCGGACAGGCCATTAACTATGGCTACACCTTC. Using reference TRBV11-2 and TRBJ1-2 for the parts outside the CDR3, the full variable domain is EAGVAQSPRYKIIEKRQSVAFWCNPISGHATLYWYQQILGQGPKLLIQFQNNGVVDDSQLPKDRFSAERLKGVDSTLKIQPAKLEDSAVYLCASSFGQAINYGYTFGSGTRLTVV.

This sequence joins TRBV11-2 and TRBJ1-2; no reliable D call. This CDR3 has 15 residues. Trimming stripped 0 bases from V and 4 bases from J, with 12 bases between. Germline V lookup: CDR1 SGHAT, CDR2 FQNNGV. CDR3 sequence: CASSLEGGWGYGYTF. The CDR3 nucleotides read TGTGCCAGCAGCTTAGAGGGAGGCTGGGGCTATGGCTACACCTTC.

The chain combines TRBV5-1 with TRBJ2-5; TRBD1 might be the D (5 bases). The V gene's germline CDR1 is SGHRS and CDR2 YFSETQ. CDR3 length: 18 residues. V was pared by 6 bases and J by 4 bases, with 28 bases between. DNA of the CDR3: TGCGCCAGCACCCGTACCGTCCAGGGCTGGCAAGTTGGAGAGACCCAGTACTTC. Translation gives CASTRTVQGWQVGETQYF.

V is TRBV7-9 and J is TRBJ1-4; 9 nucleotides line up with TRBD1. Germline V CDR1 and CDR2: SEHNR, FQNEAQ (reference sequence). V shed 5 bases and J 9 bases; nucleotides not matched to a gene: 7. CDR3 length equals 14 residues. CDR3 residues: CASSPLGQGKKLFF. CDR3 bases: TGTGCCAGCAGCCCTTTGGGACAGGGAAAAAAACTGTTTTTT.

The chain uses TRBV7-3 and TRBJ2-6; the D gene is possibly TRBD2 (6 bases). Trimming pared 8 bases from V and 0 bases from J, leaving 11 bases between. This CDR3 has 15 residues. CDR1 and CDR2 from the germline V gene are SGHTA and FQGTGA. The CDR3 region is CASSGGASGANVLTF. The CDR3 DNA sequence: TGTGCCAGCTCCGGAGGGGCCTCTGGGGCCAACGTCCTGACTTTC.

In DNA, the CDR3 is TGTGCCAGTAGTATCGGGTCGGGGACCCAGTACTTC. Protein: CASSIGSGTQYF. This chain uses TRBV19 with TRBJ2-5; D call uncertain. Germline assignment: CDR1 LNHDA and CDR2 SQIVND (reference sequence). The CDR3 length is 12 residues. V gave up 3 bases and J gave up 7 bases, with 9 bases separating them. The full variable domain, completed using reference TRBV19 and TRBJ2-5, is DGGITQSPKYLFRKEGQNVTLSCEQNLNHDAMYWYRQDPGQGLRLIYYSQIVNDFQKGDIAEGYSVSREKKESFPLTVTSAQKNPTAFYLCASSIGSGTQYFGPGTRLLVL.

The V and J genes are TRBV6-5 and TRBJ2-5, with 11 bases that match TRBD2. CDR1 and CDR2 (germline): MNHEY, SVGAGI. CDR3 length: 16 amino acids. The V gene end was trimmed by 0 bases and the J gene end by 1 base; junction bases not matched to a gene: 1. CDR3 coding DNA: TGTGCCAGCAGTTACTCCGGGACTAGCGGCCAAGAGACCCAGTACTTC. Amino acid sequence: CASSYSGTSGQETQYF.

This chain connects TRBV7-2 to TRBJ2-5; 7 bases align to TRBD1. The CDR3 length is 13 residues. After removal of 3 bases from V and 4 bases from J, the junction contained 2 bases not matched to a gene. Germline lookup yields CDR1 SGHTA and CDR2 FQGNSA. CDR3: CASSFRQGETQYF. The DNA of the CDR3 is TGTGCCAGCAGCTTTAGACAGGGAGAGACCCAGTACTTC.

This chain links TRBV7-8 with TRBJ2-5; possible D gene TRBD1, 6 bases. CDR3 length: 15 amino acids. In germline, CDR1 is SGHVS, CDR2 FQNEAQ. Trimming stripped 2 bases from V and 2 bases from J, with 12 bases between. The CDR3 region has the DNA TGTGCCAGCAGCTTACCCGACAGGCGACAAGAGACCCAGTACTTC. The encoded protein is CASSLPDRRQETQYF.

The V gene is TRBV5-4, the J gene TRBJ2-3; 11 bases match TRBD2. Germline CDR1 is SGHNT and CDR2 is YYREEE (reference sequence). The ends lost 0 bases at V and 2 bases at J; junction bases unmatched: 5. This CDR3 is built from 17 residues. CDR3 in DNA: TGTGCCAGCAGCTTGGCCGTAGCGGGAGGGCCCACAGATACGCAGTATTTT. Translating gives CASSLAVAGGPTDTQYF. Variable domain in full (rest from reference TRBV5-4 and TRBJ2-3): ETGVTQSPTHLIKTRGQQVTLRCSSQSGHNTVSWYQQALGQGPQFIFQYYREEENGRGNFPPRFSGLQFPNYSSELNVNALELDDSALYLCASSLAVAGGPTDTQYFGPGTRLTVL.

The chain recombines TRBV7-2 with TRBJ1-1; D unresolved. The germline V gene has CDR1 SGHTA and CDR2 FQGNSA. The V gene lost 2 bases and the J gene lost 0 bases, with 4 bases spanning the gap. This CDR3 is built from 13 residues. The CDR3 nucleotides read TGTGCCAGCAGCTTACGGATGAACACTGAAGCTTTCTTT. It is translated as CASSLRMNTEAFF.

This chain links TRBV5-1 with TRBJ1-3; the D gene is possibly TRBD1 (5 bases). V dropped 4 bases and J dropped 0 bases, with 11 bases sitting between them. CDR3 length: 15 residues. Germline V gives CDR1 SGHRS, CDR2 YFSETQ. CDR3 in DNA: TGCGCCAGCAGCCCGGACATCAGCTCTGGAAACACCATATATTTT. It translates to CASSPDISSGNTIYF.

The chain links TRBV7-3 to TRBJ1-6; D not certain. This CDR3 comprises 15 residues. V dropped 3 bases and J dropped 1 base, with 7 bases sitting between them. The V gene's germline CDR1 is SGHTA and CDR2 FQGTGA. The CDR3 sequence is CASSFEGSYNSPLHF. CDR3 bases: TGTGCCAGCAGCTTTGAGGGATCCTATAATTCACCCCTCCACTTT. Based on the CDR3 plus reference TRBV7-3 and TRBJ1-6, the full variable domain is GAGVSQTPSNKVTEKGKYVELRCDPISGHTALYWYRQSLGQGPEFLIYFQGTGAADDSGLPNDRFFAVRPEGSVSTLKIQRTERGDSAVYLCASSFEGSYNSPLHFGNGTRLTVT.

The chain employs TRBV19 and TRBJ1-5, with 11 positions matching TRBD1. V shed 4 bases and J 2 bases; nucleotides not matched to a gene: 10. The CDR3 is 18 amino acids. Germline CDR1 LNHDA, CDR2 SQIVND (reference sequence). For the CDR3, the DNA is TGTGCCAGTAGTACCGGTCCGGGGACAGGGGGAGGCAATCAGCCCCAGCATTTT. Residues: CASSTGPGTGGGNQPQHF.

CDR3 in DNA: TGCGCCAGCAGGACGACACTGTACCAAGAGACCCAGTACTTC. Its translation is CASRTTLYQETQYF. This chain joins TRBV5-1 and TRBJ2-5; D not certain. The CDR3 spans 14 residues. Trimming cost V 5 bases and J 0 bases, with 11 bases left between them. The germline V gene has CDR1 SGHRS and CDR2 YFSETQ.

The chain is built from TRBV19 and TRBJ2-2, with TRBD2 matching over 7 bases. CDR3 length: 18 residues. Per germline, CDR1 LNHDA and CDR2 SQIVND (reference sequence). Trimming removed 1 base from V and 5 bases from J; junction bases left unmatched: 13. CDR3 DNA: TGTGCCAGTAGTATAGCAGGTGGAGCGGGATTACTTACCGGGGAGCTGTTTTTT. Amino acid sequence: CASSIAGGAGLLTGELFF.

The J gene is TRBJ2-1, the V gene TRBV5-8; tentative D call: TRBD2 (7 bases). From germline, CDR1 is SGHTS and CDR2 YDEGEE. There are 13 residues in the CDR3. The V end lost 10 bases, the J end lost 3 bases, and 14 bases lay between the germline ends. The CDR3 spells CAPGEGIYNEQFF. Written as DNA, the CDR3 is TGTGCCCCAGGGGAGGGGATCTACAATGAGCAGTTCTTC.

The chain is built from TRBV5-1 and TRBJ1-1; D may be TRBD1 (5 bases). V lost 2 bases to trimming and J lost 4 bases, with 6 bases between them. This CDR3 has 12 amino acids. The germline V gene has CDR1 SGHRS and CDR2 YFSETQ. The CDR3 sequence is CASSFGGTEAFF. The CDR3 DNA reads TGCGCCAGCAGCTTCGGGGGCACTGAAGCTTTCTTT. The entire variable domain, with the rest obtained from reference TRBV5-1 and TRBJ1-1, is as follows: KAGVTQTPRYLIKTRGQQVTLSCSPISGHRSVSWYQQTPGQGLQFLFEYFSETQRNKGNFPGRFSGRQFSNSRSEMNVSTLELGDSALYLCASSFGGTEAFFGQGTRLTVV.

This chain links TRBV5-1 with TRBJ2-5; 12 bases match TRBD2. Losses at the gene ends were 0 bases for V and 5 bases for J; bases not matched to a gene: 8. The CDR3 has 17 residues. CDR1 and CDR2 from the germline V gene are SGHRS and YFSETQ. This chain's CDR3 is CASSLVPTSGRWETQYF. CDR3 DNA: TGCGCCAGCAGCTTGGTACCGACTAGCGGGAGATGGGAGACCCAGTACTTC.

This clone has a handful of counts. This rearrangement joins TRBV28 to TRBJ1-5; 7 nucleotides line up with TRBD1. Trimming cost V 3 bases and J 9 bases; bases outside gene matches: 8. CDR3 length equals 14 residues. CDR1 and CDR2 (germline): MDHEN, SYDVKM. The CDR3 reads CASSLRQGRRPQHF. As DNA, the CDR3 is TGTGCCAGCAGTTTGCGACAGGGCCGCCGGCCCCAGCATTTT.

The chain recombines TRBV5-6 with TRBJ1-4; D ambiguous. This CDR3 is built from 14 residues. Trimming cost V 2 bases and J 3 bases, with 8 bases left between them. CDR1 SGHDT and CDR2 YYEEEE come from the germline V gene. In DNA, the CDR3 is TGTGCCAGCAGCTTTGGCGCCTCTAATGAAAAACTGTTTTTT. This gives the protein CASSFGASNEKLFF.

The chain uses TRBV27 and TRBJ1-2; tentatively, D is TRBD1 (5 bases). V lost 5 bases and J 5 bases, leaving 18 bases between the germline ends. CDR3 length: 15 residues. The germline V gene has CDR1 MNHEY and CDR2 SMNVEV (reference sequence). CDR3 in DNA: TGTGCCAGCAGTCGACAGACCGGGGTTAAATATGGCTACACCTTC. Encoded protein: CASSRQTGVKYGYTF.

The V gene is TRBV7-9, the J gene TRBJ1-2; weak D call: TRBD1 (6 bases). Per the germline V gene, CDR1 is SEHNR and CDR2 is FQNEAQ (reference sequence). The CDR3 has 13 residues. Trimming stripped 3 bases from V and 8 bases from J, with 13 bases between. CDR3 in amino acids: CASSLRTDDGYTF. CDR3 DNA: TGTGCCAGCAGCTTGAGGACAGACGACGGCTACACCTTC.

This chain links TRBV5-1 with TRBJ1-1; a possible D gene is TRBD1 (6 bases). The germline V and J ends were trimmed by 4 bases and 1 base, with 14 bases remaining between them. Germline CDR1 and CDR2: SGHRS and YFSETQ. The CDR3 is 15 amino acids. The CDR3 here is CASSPRGRGNTEAFF. The CDR3 DNA follows: TGCGCCAGCAGCCCGCGGGGCAGGGGGAACACTGAAGCTTTCTTT.

This chain uses TRBV3-1 (or the pseudogene TRBV3-2) with TRBJ1-1; no definite D call. CDR3 length: 13 amino acids. Trimming took 0 bases from V and 7 from J, leaving 9 bases between them. CDR1 and CDR2 from the germline V gene are LGHDT and YNNKEL (reference sequence). CDR3 sequence reads: CASSQDLGNEAFF. The CDR3 bases are TGTGCCAGCAGCCAAGATCTGGGTAATGAAGCTTTCTTT.

This clone was seen a few times. The chain is built from TRBV28 and TRBJ2-3; D may be TRBD2 (6 bases). The germline V and J ends were trimmed by 8 bases and 4 bases, with 25 bases remaining between them. The length of the CDR3 is 17 residues. Per the germline V gene, CDR1 is MDHEN and CDR2 is SYDVKM. The CDR3 DNA reads as TGTGCCAGCCTTACCCGGAGGCCGGCTCGGGGGTCAGATACGCAGTATTTT. Its protein is CASLTRRPARGSDTQYF.

This chain connects TRBV9 to TRBJ2-7; D not certain. The CDR3 extends over 14 amino acids. Germline V lookup: CDR1 SGDLS, CDR2 YYNGEE. Trimming stripped 0 bases from V and 2 bases from J, with 9 bases between. The CDR3 region has the DNA TGTGCCAGCAGCGTAGGATACGGTCCCTACGAGCAGTACTTC. This gives the protein CASSVGYGPYEQYF.

The V gene is TRBV5-4, the J gene TRBJ2-1; 11 bases are a match to TRBD2. This CDR3 contains 15 residues. The V gene end was trimmed by 6 bases and the J gene end by 9 bases; junction bases not matched to a gene: 11. Per the germline V gene, CDR1 is SGHNT and CDR2 is YYREEE (reference sequence). DNA of the CDR3: TGTGCCAGCACAGACCTGCTAGCGGGAGGTCCTGAGCAGTTCTTC. This translates into CASTDLLAGGPEQFF.

CDR3 DNA: TGTGCCAGCAGCCGTCGCAGGGGGGAGGGTGGCTACACCTTC. Its translation: CASSRRRGEGGYTF. The chain recombines TRBV28 with TRBJ1-2; 7 nucleotides align to TRBD1. The CDR3 is made up of 14 amino acids. Germline V CDR1 and CDR2: MDHEN, SYDVKM. J lost 7 bases, V lost 6 bases, and 11 bases had no gene match.